A single sample is the source of the 9 T cell receptor beta chains below, sequenced in a study of post-analysis software for immune sequencing data. Study findings and constraints: When patients were compared with controls, about five TRBV segments were more frequent, TRBV5-6, TRBV5-1 and TRBV20-1 among them.

Each TCR beta cDNA library carried unique molecular identifiers. From the PCR reads, TCRdb called clonotypes with MiXCR, one entry per CDR3 protein. Of under 900,000 distinct CDR3 sequences in the sample, roughly 58% were seen once. These receptors lack a known antigen. Sequencing input: blood. The source is a girl aged 5-17 years with multiple sclerosis.

J is TRBJ2-1 and V is TRBV5-1; 10 nucleotides agree with TRBD2. The ends lost 0 bases at V and 6 bases at J; junction bases unmatched: 3. Per the germline V gene, CDR1 is SGHRS and CDR2 is YFSETQ. This CDR3 is built from 15 residues. The CDR3: CASSLEREGPNEQFF. The DNA of the CDR3 is TGCGCCAGCAGCTTGGAGCGGGAGGGCCCCAATGAGCAGTTCTTC.

The CDR3 DNA follows: TGTGCCAGCAGGCACCCGGGACGAGGGGAAAAACTGTTTTTT. It yields the protein CASRHPGRGEKLFF. The chain is built from TRBV7-2 and TRBJ1-4, with D possibly being TRBD1 (5 bases). Trimming removed 6 bases from V and 8 bases from J, with 16 bases in between. Germline V CDR1 and CDR2: SGHTA, FQGNSA. The CDR3 runs 14 residues.

The chain recombines TRBV27 with TRBJ2-2; TRBD2 aligns across 9 bases. Germline V CDR1 and CDR2: MNHEY, SMNVEV (reference sequence). V trimming: 2 bases; J trimming: 1 base; junction bases outside the gene matches: 2. The CDR3 has 16 amino acids. CDR3 sequence: CASSLRTSENTGELFF. The CDR3 bases are TGTGCCAGCAGTTTACGGACTAGCGAGAACACCGGGGAGCTGTTTTTT.

The chain couples TRBV7-2 to TRBJ2-5; 13 bases are a match to TRBD2. This CDR3 contains 19 residues. With V trimmed by 1 base and J by 7 bases, 15 bases remained unmatched. Germline V gene data show CDR1 as SGHTA and CDR2 as FQGNSA. The CDR3 loop is CASSLDPLAGGSSRGTQYF. CDR3 nucleotides: TGTGCCAGCAGCTTAGACCCACTAGCGGGGGGGTCGTCGAGGGGGACCCAGTACTTC.

This clonotype was seen only a few times. V usage is TRBV20-1 and J usage is TRBJ1-1, with D possibly matching TRBD1 (6 bases). Germline CDR1 DFQATT, CDR2 SNEGSKA (reference sequence). The CDR3 spans 13 residues. The CDR3 DNA is TGCAGCGCTCTCAGGGGCCCCCACACTGAAGCTTTCTTT. This gives the protein CSALRGPHTEAFF.

The chain employs TRBV6-2 or TRBV6-3 and TRBJ2-1, with TRBD2 as a possible D gene (5 bases). Germline V gene lookup returns CDR1 MNHEY and CDR2 SVGEGT. The ends were cut back, 6 bases at V and 3 bases at J, with 18 bases in the middle. The CDR3 spans 16 residues. CDR3 coding DNA: TGTGCCAGCAGGCTACCTCCTAGCAGACGCTACAATGAGCAGTTCTTC. This sequence encodes CASRLPPSRRYNEQFF.

The chain recombines TRBV7-9 with TRBJ2-2, with D perhaps TRBD2 (6 bases). The V end was cut by 5 bases, the J end by 2 bases, with 15 bases between. The germline V gene has CDR1 SEHNR and CDR2 FQNEAQ (reference sequence). This CDR3 spans 16 amino acids. In nucleotides, the CDR3 is TGTGCCAGCAGCGGCGGGACCGGAATAAACACCGGGGAGCTGTTTTTT. This sequence encodes CASSGGTGINTGELFF.

This clonotype was found a few times. The V call is TRBV4-1, the J call TRBJ2-7; tentatively, D is TRBD2 (5 bases). The length of the CDR3 is 17 residues. The germline V gene has CDR1 MGHRA and CDR2 YSYEKL. V was trimmed by 3 bases and J by 7 bases, leaving 25 bases between them. The CDR3 is CASSHPAGKSSYNEQYF. CDR3 in DNA: TGCGCCAGCAGCCATCCGGCCGGGAAGAGCTCCTACAATGAGCAGTACTTC.

The chain has TRBV5-1 and TRBJ2-1; 8 bases line up with TRBD1. This CDR3 is 12 amino acids long. Looked up from germline, CDR1 is SGHRS and CDR2 is YFSETQ. Germline trimming cut 6 bases from V and 14 bases from J; bases unmatched to any gene: 10. The CDR3 reads CASTNPGQEKFF. In nucleotides, the CDR3 is TGCGCCAGCACCAATCCGGGACAGGAGAAGTTCTTC.